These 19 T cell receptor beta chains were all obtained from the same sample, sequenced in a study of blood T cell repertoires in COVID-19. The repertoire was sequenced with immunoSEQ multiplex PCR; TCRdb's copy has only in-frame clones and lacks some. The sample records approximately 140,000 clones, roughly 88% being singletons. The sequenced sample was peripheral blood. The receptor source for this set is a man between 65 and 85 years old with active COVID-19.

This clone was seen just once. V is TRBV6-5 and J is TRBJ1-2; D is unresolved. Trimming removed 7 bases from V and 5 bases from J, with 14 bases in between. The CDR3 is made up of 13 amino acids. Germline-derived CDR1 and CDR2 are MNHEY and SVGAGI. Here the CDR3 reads CASKFGQEYGYTF. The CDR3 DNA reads TGTGCCAGCAAGTTTGGCCAGGAATATGGCTACACCTTC.

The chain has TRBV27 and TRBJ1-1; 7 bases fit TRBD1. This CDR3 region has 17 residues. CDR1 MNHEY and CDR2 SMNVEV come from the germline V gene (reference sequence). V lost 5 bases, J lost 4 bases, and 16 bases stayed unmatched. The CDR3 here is CASSPMGPGGPSTEAFF. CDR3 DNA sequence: TGTGCCAGCAGTCCGATGGGGCCAGGGGGGCCCTCCACTGAAGCTTTCTTT.

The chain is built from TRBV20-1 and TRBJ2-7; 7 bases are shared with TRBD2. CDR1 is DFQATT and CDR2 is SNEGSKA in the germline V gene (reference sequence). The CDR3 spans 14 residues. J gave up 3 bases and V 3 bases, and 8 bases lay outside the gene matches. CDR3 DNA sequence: TGCAGTGCTAGTGGGCTAGCGGCAAACTACGAGCAGTACTTC. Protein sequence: CSASGLAANYEQYF.

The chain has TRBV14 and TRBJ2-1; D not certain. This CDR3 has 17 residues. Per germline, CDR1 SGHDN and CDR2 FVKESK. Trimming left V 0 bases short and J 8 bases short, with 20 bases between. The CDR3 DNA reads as TGTGCCAGCAGCCAAGATCCCCGAGTCGGAGTTGAGTATGAGCAGTTCTTC. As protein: CASSQDPRVGVEYEQFF.

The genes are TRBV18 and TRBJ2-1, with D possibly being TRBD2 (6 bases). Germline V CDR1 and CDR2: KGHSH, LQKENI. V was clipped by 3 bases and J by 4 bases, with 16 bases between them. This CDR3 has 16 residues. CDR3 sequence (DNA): TGTGCCAGCTCACCCTACTGGCGGAGGGCTTACAATGAGCAGTTCTTC. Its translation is CASSPYWRRAYNEQFF.

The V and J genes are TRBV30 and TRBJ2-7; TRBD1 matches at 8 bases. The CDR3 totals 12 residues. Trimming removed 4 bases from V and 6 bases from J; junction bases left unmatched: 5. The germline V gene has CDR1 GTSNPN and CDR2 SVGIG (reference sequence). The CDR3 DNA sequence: TGTGCCTGGATCCCTGACAGGGGCGAGCAGTACTTC. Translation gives CAWIPDRGEQYF.

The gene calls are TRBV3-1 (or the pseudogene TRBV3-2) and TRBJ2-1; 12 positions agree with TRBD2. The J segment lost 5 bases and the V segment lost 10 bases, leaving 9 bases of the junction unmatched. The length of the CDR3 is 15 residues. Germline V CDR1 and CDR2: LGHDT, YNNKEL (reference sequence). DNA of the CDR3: TGTGCCACTCCGACTAGCGGGAGTTACCACAATGAGCAGTTCTTC. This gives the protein CATPTSGSYHNEQFF.

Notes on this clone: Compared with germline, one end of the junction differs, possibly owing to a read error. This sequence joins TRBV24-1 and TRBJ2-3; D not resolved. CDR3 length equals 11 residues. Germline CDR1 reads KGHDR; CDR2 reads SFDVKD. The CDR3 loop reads CATSSTDTQYF. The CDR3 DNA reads TGTGCCACCAGTAGCACTGATACGCAGTATTTT.

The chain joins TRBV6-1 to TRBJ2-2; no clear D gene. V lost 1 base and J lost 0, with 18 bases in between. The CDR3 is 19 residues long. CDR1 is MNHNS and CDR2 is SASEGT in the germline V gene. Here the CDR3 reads CASSEVSRLISPNTGELFF. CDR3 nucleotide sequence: TGTGCCAGCAGTGAAGTAAGCAGGCTTATCTCCCCGAACACCGGGGAGCTGTTTTTT.

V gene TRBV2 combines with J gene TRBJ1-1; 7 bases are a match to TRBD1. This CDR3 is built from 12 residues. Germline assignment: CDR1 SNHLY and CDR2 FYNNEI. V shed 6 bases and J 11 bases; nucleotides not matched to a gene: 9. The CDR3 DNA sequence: TGTGCCAGCAGCCCCCTCACAGGGGAGGCTTTCTTT. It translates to CASSPLTGEAFF. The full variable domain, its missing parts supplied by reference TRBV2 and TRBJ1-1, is EPEVTQTPSHQVTQMGQEVILRCVPISNHLYFYWYRQILGQKVEFLVSFYNNEISEKSEIFDDQFSVERPDGSNFTLKIRSTKLEDSAMYFCASSPLTGEAFFGQGTRLTVV.

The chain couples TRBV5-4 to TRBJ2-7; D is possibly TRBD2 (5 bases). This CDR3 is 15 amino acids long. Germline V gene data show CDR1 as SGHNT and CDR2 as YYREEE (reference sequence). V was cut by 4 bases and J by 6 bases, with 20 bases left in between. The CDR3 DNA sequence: TGTGCCAGCAGCGCGGCGTCGGGGAGCCCCCCCGAGCAGTACTTC. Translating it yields CASSAASGSPPEQYF.

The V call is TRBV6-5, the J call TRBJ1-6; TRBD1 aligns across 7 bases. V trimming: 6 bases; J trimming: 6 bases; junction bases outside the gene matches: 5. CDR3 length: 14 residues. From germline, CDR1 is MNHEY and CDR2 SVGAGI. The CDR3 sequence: CASSRDSSNSPLHF. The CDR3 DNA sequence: TGTGCCAGCAGCCGGGACAGTTCTAATTCACCCCTCCACTTT.

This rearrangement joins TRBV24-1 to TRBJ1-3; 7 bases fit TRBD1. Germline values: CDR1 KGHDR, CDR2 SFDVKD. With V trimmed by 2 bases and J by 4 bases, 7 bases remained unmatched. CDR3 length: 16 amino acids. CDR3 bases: TGTGCCACCAGTGATTCATCGACAGGGCAAGGAAACACCATATATTTT. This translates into CATSDSSTGQGNTIYF.

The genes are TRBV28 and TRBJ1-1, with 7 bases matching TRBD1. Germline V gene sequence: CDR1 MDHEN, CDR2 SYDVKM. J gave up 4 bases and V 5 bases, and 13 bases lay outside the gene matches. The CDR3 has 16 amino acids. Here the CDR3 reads CASSEGSRGLGTEAFF. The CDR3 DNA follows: TGTGCCAGCAGTGAGGGATCTAGGGGGCTGGGCACTGAAGCTTTCTTT.

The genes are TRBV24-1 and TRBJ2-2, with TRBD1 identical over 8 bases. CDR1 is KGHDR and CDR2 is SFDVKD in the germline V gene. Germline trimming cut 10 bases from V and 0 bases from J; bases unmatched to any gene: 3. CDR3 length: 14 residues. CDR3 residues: CATQQGANTGELFF. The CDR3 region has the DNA TGTGCCACTCAACAGGGGGCGAACACCGGGGAGCTGTTTTTT.

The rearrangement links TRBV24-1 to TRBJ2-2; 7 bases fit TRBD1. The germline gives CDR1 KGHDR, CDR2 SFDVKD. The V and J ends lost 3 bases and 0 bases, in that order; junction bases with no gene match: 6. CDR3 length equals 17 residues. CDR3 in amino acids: CATSDPRQGANTGELFF. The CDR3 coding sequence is TGTGCCACCAGTGATCCCCGACAGGGAGCGAACACCGGGGAGCTGTTTTTT.

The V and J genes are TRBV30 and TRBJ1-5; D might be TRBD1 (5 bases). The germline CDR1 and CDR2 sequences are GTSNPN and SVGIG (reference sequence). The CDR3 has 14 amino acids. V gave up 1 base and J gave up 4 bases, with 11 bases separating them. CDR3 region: CAWSEGRANQPQHF. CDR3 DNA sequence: TGTGCCTGGAGTGAGGGCAGGGCGAATCAGCCCCAGCATTTT.

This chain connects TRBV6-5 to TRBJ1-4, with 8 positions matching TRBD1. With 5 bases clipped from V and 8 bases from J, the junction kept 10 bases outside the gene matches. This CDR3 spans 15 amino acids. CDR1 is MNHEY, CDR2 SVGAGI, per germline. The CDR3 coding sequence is TGTGCCAGCAGTAGGACAGGGCTCTTGGGGGAAAAACTGTTTTTT. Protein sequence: CASSRTGLLGEKLFF.

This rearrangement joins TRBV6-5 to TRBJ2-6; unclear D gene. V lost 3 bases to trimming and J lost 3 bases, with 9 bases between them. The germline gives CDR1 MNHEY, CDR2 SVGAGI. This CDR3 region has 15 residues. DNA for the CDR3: TGTGCCAGCAGTTATGCGGTGTATGGGGCCAACGTCCTGACTTTC. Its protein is CASSYAVYGANVLTF.